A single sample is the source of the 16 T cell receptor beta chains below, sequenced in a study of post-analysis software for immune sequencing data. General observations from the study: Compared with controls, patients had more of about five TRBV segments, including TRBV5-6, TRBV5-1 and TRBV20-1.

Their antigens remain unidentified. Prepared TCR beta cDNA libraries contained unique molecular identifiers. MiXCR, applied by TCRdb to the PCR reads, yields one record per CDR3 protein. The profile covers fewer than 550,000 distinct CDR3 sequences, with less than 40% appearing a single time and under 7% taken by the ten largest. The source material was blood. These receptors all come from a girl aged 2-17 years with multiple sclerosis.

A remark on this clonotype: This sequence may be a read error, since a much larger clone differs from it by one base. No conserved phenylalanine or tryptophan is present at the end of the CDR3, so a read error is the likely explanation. CDR3 sequence (DNA): TGTGCCAGCAGCTTAGGGATCGAGGAAGCTTTCATT. Protein: CASSLGIEEAFI. The chain employs TRBV7-2 and TRBJ1-1; D uncertain. In germline, CDR1 is SGHTA, CDR2 FQGNSA. V lost 1 base and J 8 bases, leaving 8 bases between the germline ends. The CDR3 covers 12 residues.

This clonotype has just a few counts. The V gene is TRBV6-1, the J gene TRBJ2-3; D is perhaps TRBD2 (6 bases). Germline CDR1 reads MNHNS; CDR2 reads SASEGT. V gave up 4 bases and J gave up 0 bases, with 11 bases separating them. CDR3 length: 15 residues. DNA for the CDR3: TGTGCCAGCAGTGTGAGTAGCGGTAGCACAGATACGCAGTATTTT. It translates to CASSVSSGSTDTQYF.

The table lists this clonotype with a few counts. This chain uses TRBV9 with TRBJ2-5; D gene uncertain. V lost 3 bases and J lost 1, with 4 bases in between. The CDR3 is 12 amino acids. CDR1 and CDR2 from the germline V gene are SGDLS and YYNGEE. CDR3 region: CASSGSQETQYF. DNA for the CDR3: TGTGCCAGCAGCGGGAGCCAAGAGACCCAGTACTTC. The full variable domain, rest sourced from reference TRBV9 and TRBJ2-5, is DSGVTQTPKHLITATGQRVTLRCSPRSGDLSVYWYQQSLDQGLQFLIQYYNGEERAKGNILERFSAQQFPDLHSELNLSSLELGDSALYFCASSGSQETQYFGPGTRLLVL.

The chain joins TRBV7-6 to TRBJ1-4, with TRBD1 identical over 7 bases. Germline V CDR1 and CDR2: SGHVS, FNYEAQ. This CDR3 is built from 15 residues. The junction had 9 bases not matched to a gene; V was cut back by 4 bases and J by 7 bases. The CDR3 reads CASSSTGTVSEKLFF. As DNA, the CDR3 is TGTGCCAGCAGCTCGACCGGGACAGTCTCTGAAAAACTGTTTTTT.

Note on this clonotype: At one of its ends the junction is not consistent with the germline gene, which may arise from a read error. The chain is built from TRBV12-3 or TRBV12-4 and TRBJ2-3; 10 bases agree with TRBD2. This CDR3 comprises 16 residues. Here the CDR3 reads CASSRPSGGRTDAQYF. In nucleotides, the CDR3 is TGTGCCAGCAGCCGGCCTAGCGGGGGTCGCACAGATGCGCAGTATTTT.

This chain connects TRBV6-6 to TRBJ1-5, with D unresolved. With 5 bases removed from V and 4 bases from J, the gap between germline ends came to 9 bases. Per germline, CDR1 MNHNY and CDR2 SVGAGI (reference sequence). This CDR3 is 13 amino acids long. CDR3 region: CASSPHENQPQHF. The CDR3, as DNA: TGTGCCAGCAGTCCACACGAGAATCAGCCCCAGCATTTT.

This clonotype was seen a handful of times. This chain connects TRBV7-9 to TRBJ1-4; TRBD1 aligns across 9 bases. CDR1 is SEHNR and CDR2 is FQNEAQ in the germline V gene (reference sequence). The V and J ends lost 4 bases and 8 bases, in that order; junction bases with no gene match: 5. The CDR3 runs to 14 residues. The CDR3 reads CASSSPGQGEKLFF. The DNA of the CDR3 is TGTGCCAGCAGCTCGCCGGGACAGGGAGAAAAACTGTTTTTT.

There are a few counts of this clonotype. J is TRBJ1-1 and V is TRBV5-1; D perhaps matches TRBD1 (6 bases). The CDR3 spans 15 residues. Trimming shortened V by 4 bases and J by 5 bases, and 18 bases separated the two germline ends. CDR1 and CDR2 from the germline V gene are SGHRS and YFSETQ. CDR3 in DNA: TGCGCCAGCAGCCGGAGGACAGCTGCGAATACTGAAGCTTTCTTT. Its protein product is CASSRRTAANTEAFF.

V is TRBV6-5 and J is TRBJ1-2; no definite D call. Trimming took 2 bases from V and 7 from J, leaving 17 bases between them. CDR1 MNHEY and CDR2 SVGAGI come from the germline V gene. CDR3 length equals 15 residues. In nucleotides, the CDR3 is TGTGCCAGCAGTTACCGATCGGGCAGCCGGGGTGGCTACACCTTC. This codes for CASSYRSGSRGGYTF.

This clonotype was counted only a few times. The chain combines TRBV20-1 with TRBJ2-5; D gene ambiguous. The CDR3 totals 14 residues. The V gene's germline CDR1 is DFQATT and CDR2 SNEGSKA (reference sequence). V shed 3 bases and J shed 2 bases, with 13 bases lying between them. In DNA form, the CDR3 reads TGCAGTGCTAGGAGCGTCTCGATTCAAGAGACCCAGTACTTC. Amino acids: CSARSVSIQETQYF.

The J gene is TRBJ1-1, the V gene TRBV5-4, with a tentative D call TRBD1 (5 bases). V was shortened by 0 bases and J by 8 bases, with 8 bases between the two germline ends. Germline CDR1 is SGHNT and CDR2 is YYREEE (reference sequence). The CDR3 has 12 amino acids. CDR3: CASSLDAGEAFF. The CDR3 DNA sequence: TGTGCCAGCAGCTTGGATGCAGGGGAAGCTTTCTTT.

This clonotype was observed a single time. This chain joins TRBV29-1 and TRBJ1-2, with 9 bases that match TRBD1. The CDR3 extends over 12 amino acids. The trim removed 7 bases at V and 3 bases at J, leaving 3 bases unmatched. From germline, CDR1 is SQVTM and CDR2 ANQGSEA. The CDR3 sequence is CSGRTGDYGYTF. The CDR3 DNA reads TGCAGCGGACGGACAGGGGACTATGGCTACACCTTC.

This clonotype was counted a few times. The CDR3 nucleotides read TGCAGCGTTGCCAGGACTAGCGGGGGGGCGAAGACCCAGTACTTC. Amino acid sequence: CSVARTSGGAKTQYF. The chain combines TRBV29-1 with TRBJ2-5; 15 bases agree with TRBD2. V lost 4 bases to trimming and J lost 6 bases; unmatched junction nucleotides: 6. Looked up from germline, CDR1 is SQVTM and CDR2 is ANQGSEA. The CDR3 spans 15 residues.

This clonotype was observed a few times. CDR3 sequence reads: CASSFGGGEGKLFF. CDR3 DNA sequence: TGTGCCAGCAGCTTCGGAGGGGGAGAGGGGAAACTGTTTTTT. The rearrangement uses TRBV7-2 and TRBJ1-4, with a tentative D call TRBD1 (6 bases). V lost 3 bases to trimming and J lost 11 bases, with 16 bases between them. This CDR3 is built from 14 residues. The germline gives CDR1 SGHTA, CDR2 FQGNSA.

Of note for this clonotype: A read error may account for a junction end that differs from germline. The CDR3: CACSPLRAGLAGVLRNTQYF. In DNA form, the CDR3 reads TGTGCCTGCAGCCCCCTTCGAGCGGGACTAGCGGGGGTACTACGAAATACGCAGTATTTT. The chain combines TRBV6-1 with TRBJ2-3; 14 bases align to TRBD2. In germline, CDR1 is MNHNS, CDR2 SASEGT. This CDR3 has 20 amino acids.

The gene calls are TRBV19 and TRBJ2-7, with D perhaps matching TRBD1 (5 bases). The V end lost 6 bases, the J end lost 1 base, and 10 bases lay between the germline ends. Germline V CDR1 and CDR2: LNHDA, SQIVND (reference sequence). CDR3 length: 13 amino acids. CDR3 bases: TGTGCCAGTAGGTTTGGGGCTTCCTACGAGCAGTACTTC. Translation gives CASRFGASYEQYF.